This T cell receptor beta chain was recovered during a study of T cells in Graves' hyperthyroidism and ophthalmopathy. At least 3 on the Clinical Activity Score was recorded for ophthalmopathy patients, who also had NOSPECS grade at least 4 and duration under 3 months. Each diagnosis drew on symptoms, thyroxine, TRAb, thyroid ultrasound and orbital computed tomography findings. PBMCs were collected from a 10 ml volume of fresh peripheral blood. Germline V gene sequence: CDR1 MRHNA, CDR2 SNTAGT. V gave up 8 bases and J gave up 8 bases; unmatched junction bases: 11. The CDR3 is made up of 15 amino acids. Amplified TCR beta CDR3 regions derived from RNA transcripts. First-round RT-PCR with HTBI primers amplified the TCR CDR3 region. TCRdb called the multiplex PCR reads again in MiXCR, with one record for every CDR3 protein. The table shows over 350,000 distinct CDR3 sequences, with about a fifth occurring only once.

Sequencing was performed on blood. The V and J genes are TRBV6-4 and TRBJ1-5; 11 nucleotides agree with TRBD1. The sequence was obtained from a man aged 18 to 30 with Graves' ophthalmopathy. The CDR3 DNA sequence: TGTGCCAGCGGACTCCCGGGACAGGGGGGAAAGCCCCAGCATTTT. Translated, it gives CASGLPGQGGKPQHF.